This TCR beta chain was obtained from a study of shared clonotypes between healthy human individuals. With regard to this clone: Its antigen remains unknown.

This table comes from immunoSEQ multiplex PCR, and its TCRdb copy is limited to in-frame clones, with some not included. This table has approximately 640,000 clones, 90% appearing once. Whole-study findings and limits: Of the naive CD4 clonotypes, roughly 5% were shared across a handful of donors.

V shed 5 bases, J shed 0 bases, and the junction held 6 bases outside the gene matches. CDR1 SGHNT and CDR2 YENEEA come from the germline V gene. The CDR3 has 15 residues. The chain combines TRBV11-3 with TRBJ2-7, with 8 nucleotides matching TRBD1. Sequencing was performed on memory CD8+ T cells from PBMCs. Regarding subset: CD45RO+ cells pooled with CCR7-negative TemRA cells. This clonotype was sampled from a man younger than 35 in good health. Some clones in this sample may be carry-over from other donors' samples. In nucleotides, the CDR3 is TGTGCCAGCAGCGCCGGGACAGGCTACTCCTACGAGCAGTACTTC. Its protein product is CASSAGTGYSYEQYF.